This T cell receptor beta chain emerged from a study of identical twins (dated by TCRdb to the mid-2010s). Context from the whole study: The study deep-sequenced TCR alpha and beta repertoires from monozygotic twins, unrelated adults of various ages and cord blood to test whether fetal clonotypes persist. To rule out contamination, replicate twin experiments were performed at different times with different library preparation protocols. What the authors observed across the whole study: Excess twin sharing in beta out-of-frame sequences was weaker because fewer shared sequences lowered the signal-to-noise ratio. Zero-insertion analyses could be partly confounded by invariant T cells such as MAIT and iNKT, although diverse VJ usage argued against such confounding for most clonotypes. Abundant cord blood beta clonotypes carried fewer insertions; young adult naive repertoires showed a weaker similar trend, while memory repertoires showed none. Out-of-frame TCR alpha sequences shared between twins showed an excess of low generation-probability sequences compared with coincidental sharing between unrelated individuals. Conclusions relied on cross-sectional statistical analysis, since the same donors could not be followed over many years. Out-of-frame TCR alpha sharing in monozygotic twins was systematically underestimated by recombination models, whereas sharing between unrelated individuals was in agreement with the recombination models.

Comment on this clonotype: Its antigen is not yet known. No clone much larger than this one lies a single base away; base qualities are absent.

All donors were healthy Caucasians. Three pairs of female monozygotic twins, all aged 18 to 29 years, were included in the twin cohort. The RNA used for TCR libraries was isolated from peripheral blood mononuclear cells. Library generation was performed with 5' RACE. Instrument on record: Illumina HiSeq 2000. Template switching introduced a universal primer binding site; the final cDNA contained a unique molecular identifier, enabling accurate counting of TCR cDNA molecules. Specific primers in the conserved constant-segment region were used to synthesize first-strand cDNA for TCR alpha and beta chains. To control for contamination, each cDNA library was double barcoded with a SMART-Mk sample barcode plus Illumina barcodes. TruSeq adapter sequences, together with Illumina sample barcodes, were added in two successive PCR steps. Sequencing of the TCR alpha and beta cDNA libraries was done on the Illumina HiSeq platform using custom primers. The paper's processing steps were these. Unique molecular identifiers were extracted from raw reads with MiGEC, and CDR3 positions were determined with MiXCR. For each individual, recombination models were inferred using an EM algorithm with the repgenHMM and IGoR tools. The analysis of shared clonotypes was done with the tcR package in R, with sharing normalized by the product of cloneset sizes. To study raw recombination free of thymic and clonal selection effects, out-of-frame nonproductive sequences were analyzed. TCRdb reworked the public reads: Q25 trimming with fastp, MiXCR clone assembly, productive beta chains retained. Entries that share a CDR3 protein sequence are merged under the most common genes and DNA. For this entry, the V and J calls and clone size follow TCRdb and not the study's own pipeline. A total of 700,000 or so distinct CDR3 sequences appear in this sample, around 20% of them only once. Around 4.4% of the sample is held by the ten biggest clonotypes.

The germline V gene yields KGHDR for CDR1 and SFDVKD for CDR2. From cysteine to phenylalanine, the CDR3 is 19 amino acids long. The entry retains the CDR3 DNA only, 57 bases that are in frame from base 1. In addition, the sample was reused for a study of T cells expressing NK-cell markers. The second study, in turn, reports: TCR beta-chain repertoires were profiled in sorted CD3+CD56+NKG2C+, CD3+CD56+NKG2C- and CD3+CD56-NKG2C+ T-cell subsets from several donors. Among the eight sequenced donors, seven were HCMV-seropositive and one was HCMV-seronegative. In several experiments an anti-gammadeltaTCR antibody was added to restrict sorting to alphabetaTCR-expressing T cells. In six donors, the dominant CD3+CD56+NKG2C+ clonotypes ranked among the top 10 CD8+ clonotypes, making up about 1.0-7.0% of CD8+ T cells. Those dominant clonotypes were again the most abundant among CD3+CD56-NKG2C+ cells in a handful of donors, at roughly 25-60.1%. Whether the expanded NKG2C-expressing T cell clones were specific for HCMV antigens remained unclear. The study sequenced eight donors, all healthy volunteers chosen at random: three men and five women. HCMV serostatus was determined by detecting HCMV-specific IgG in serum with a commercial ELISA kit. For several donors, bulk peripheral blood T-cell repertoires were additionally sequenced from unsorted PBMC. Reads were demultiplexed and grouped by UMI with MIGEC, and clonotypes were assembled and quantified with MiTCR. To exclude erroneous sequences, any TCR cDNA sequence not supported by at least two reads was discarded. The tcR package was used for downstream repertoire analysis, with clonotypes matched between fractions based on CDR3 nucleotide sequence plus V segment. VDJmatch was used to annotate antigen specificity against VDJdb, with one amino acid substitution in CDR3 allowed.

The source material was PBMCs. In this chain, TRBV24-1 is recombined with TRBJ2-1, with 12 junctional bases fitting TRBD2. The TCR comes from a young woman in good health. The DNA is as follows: TGTACCATCAGTTTAGTTAGAAGGGGGCTAGCGGGAGGGAGGTATGAGCAGTTCTTC. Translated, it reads CTISLVRRGLAGGRYEQFF.